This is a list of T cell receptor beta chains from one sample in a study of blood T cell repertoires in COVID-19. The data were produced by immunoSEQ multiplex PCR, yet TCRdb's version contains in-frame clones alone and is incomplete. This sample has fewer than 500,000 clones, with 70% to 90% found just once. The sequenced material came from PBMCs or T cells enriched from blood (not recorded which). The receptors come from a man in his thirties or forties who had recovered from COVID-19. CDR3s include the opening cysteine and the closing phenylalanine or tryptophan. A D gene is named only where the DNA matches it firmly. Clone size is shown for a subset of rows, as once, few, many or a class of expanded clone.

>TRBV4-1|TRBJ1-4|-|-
CASSQLVRGKLFF
TGCGCCAGCAGCCAGCTCGTTAGGGGAAAACTGTTTTTT
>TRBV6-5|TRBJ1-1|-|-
CASSYLDRMNTEAFF
TGTGCCAGCAGTTACCTCGACAGGATGAACACTGAAGCTTTCTTT
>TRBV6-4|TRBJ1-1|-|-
CASRQDTYNTEAFF
TGTGCCAGCAGACAGGACACCTATAACACTGAAGCTTTCTTT
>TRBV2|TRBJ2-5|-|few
CASGPNQETQYF
TGTGCCAGTGGGCCAAACCAAGAGACCCAGTACTTC
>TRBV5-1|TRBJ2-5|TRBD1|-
CASSEQGPRETQYF
TGCGCCAGCAGCGAACAGGGGCCTCGGGAGACCCAGTACTTC
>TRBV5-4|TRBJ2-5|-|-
CASSLGGYRANQETQYF
TGTGCCAGCAGCTTGGGAGGGTACAGGGCAAACCAAGAGACCCAGTACTTC
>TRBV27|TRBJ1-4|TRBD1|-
CASKLTGALFSNEKLFF
TGTGCCAGCAAACTCACAGGGGCCTTGTTTTCTAATGAAAAACTGTTTTTT
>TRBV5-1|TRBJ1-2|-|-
CASSLTGLGYGYTF
TGCGCCAGCAGCTTGACAGGGTTGGGCTATGGCTACACCTTC
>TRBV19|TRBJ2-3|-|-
CASISGNTQYF
TGTGCCAGTATATCAGGAAATACGCAGTATTTT
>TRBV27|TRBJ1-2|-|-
CASSLSGEGLPQANYGYTF
TGTGCCAGCAGTTTATCGGGGGAGGGTCTCCCCCAAGCTAACTATGGCTACACCTTC
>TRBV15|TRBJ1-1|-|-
CATSRAIQGGTEAFF
TGTGCCACCAGCAGAGCCATACAAGGCGGAACTGAAGCTTTCTTT
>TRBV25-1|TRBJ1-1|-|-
CASSEYGDYTEAFF
TGTGCCAGCAGTGAATACGGAGATTACACTGAAGCTTTCTTT
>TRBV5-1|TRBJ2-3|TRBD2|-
CATSHGGSQGRGTQYF
TGCGCCACCTCGCACGGGGGGTCCCAAGGAAGGGGTACGCAGTATTTT
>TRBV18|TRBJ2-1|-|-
CASSPPSRENEQFF
TGTGCCAGCTCACCACCGTCGAGGGAAAATGAGCAGTTCTTC
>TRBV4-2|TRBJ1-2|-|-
CASSQGGGLDYGYTF
TGTGCCAGCAGCCAAGGGGGGGGTCTGGACTATGGCTACACCTTC
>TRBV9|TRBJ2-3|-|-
CASSVVRVPGDTQYF
TGTGCCAGCAGCGTAGTGCGGGTCCCCGGGGATACGCAGTATTTT
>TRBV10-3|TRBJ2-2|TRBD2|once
CAMKGLAGAGELFF
TGTGCCATGAAGGGGCTAGCGGGGGCCGGGGAGCTGTTTTTT
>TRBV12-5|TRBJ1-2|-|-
CASGLSVLVSGGYGYTF
TGTGCTAGTGGTTTGTCCGTTCTTGTCTCCGGCGGCTATGGCTACACCTTC
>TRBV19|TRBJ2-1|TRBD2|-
CASSTLAGFSYNEQFF
TGTGCCAGTAGTACCCTAGCGGGCTTCTCCTACAATGAGCAGTTCTTC
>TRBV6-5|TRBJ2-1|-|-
CAIGGYNEQFF
TGTGCCATCGGGGGATACAATGAGCAGTTCTTC
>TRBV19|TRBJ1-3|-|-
CASRPQGPGNTIYF
TGTGCCAGTAGGCCCCAGGGCCCTGGAAACACCATATATTTT
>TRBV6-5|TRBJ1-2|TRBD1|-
CATKGAGYGYTF
TGTGCCACCAAGGGGGCCGGCTATGGCTACACCTTC
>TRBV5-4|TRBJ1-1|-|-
CASSSSLTEAFF
TGTGCCAGCAGCTCCTCCTTAACTGAAGCTTTCTTT
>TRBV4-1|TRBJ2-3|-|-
CASSQDTPEEQYF
TGCGCCAGCAGCCAAGATACCCCGGAGGAGCAGTATTTT
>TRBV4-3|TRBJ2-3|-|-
CASSQEVQGPDTQYF
TGCGCCAGCAGCCAAGAGGTTCAGGGGCCAGATACGCAGTATTTT
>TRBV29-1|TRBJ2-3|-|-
CTVRGLDTQYF
TGCACCGTCCGGGGTTTGGATACGCAGTATTTT
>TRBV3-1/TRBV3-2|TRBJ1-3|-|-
CASSQRETGNTIYF
TGTGCCAGCAGCCAAAGGGAGACTGGAAACACCATATATTTT
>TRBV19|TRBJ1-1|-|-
CASSIRGFTEAFF
TGTGCCAGTAGTATCCGAGGGTTCACTGAAGCTTTCTTT
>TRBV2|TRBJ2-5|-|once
CASSRERETQYF
TGTGCCAGCAGTAGGGAGCGGGAGACCCAGTACTTC
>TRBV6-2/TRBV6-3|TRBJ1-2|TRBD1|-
CASSYPGQGAYGYTF
TGTGCCAGCAGTTACCCCGGACAGGGCGCTTATGGCTACACCTTC
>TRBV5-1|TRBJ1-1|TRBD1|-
CASSLTGQGVSEAFF
TGCGCCAGCAGCTTGACCGGACAGGGGGTCTCTGAAGCTTTCTTT